Described below is a single T cell receptor beta chain sequence and its context. The data derive from a study of blood T cell repertoires in COVID-19. As processed by the authors: It was from reference gene primer amplification that nucleated cell counts were estimated. Data came from immunoSEQ multiplex PCR; TCRdb stores just in-frame clones and leaves some out. Clone size and the V and J calls come from that table; the DNA yielded D and trimming. The table records some 130,000 clones, 87% of them present only once. The CDR3 is 16 residues long. In germline, CDR1 is LGHNA, CDR2 YSLEER. Trimming took 1 base from V and 4 from J, leaving 16 bases between them.

Sequencing was performed on peripheral blood. The rearrangement uses TRBV4-3 and TRBJ1-1; possible D gene TRBD1, 6 bases. The clonotype was recovered from a man aged 50-59 years with active COVID-19. The CDR3 nucleotides are TGCGCCAGCAGCCAAGGGGGGCAGGTAGGGGGCACTGAAGCTTTCTTT. The encoded protein is CASSQGGQVGGTEAFF.